The clone carrying this TCR beta chain has ten or more counts. The target antigen is unknown. This entry is derived from a study of neurological immune-mediated disorders. Whole-study findings and limits: Among expanded clones, no CDR3 amino acid sequences were shared across subjects, a pattern suggesting private repertoires in all groups.

Trimming left V 5 bases short and J 8 bases short, with 12 bases between. Germline V gene sequence: CDR1 SGHVS, CDR2 FNYEAQ. This CDR3 has 12 amino acids. The cDNA was synthesized by 5'RACE incorporating 10-nucleotide random UMIs. Via MiXCR, TCRdb re-called the 5' RACE reads, giving one row per CDR3 protein. The repertoire holds tens of thousands of distinct CDR3 sequences, with about 6% as singletons. Use was made of approximately 960,000 CD4+ or CD8+ T cells in sorted libraries. This receptor was taken from a woman in her thirties or forties in good health. V and J are TRBV7-6 and TRBJ1-1; possibly TRBD1 for D (5 bases). Sequencing was done on a sample of CD4+ T cells from blood. CDR3 loop: CASSPWRGEAFF. CDR3 in DNA: TGTGCCAGCAGCCCCTGGCGGGGGGAAGCTTTCTTT.